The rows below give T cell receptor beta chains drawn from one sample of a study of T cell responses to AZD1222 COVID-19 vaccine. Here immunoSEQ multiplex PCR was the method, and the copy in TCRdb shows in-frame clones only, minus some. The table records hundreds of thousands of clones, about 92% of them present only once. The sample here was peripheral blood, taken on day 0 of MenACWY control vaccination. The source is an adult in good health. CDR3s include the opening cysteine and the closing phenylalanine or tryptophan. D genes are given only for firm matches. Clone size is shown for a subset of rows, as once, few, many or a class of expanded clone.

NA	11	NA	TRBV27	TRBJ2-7	TGTGCCAGCAGTAAAGGGTGGGAGCAGTACTTC	CASSKGWEQYF
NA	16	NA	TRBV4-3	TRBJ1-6	TGCGCCAGCAGCCAAGATAAAGCCAGGGAACGTTCACCCCTCCACTTT	CASSQDKARERSPLHF
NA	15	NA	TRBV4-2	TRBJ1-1	TGTGCCAGCAGCCAAGATGGGGGGGTATACACTGAAGCTTTCTTT	CASSQDGGVYTEAFF
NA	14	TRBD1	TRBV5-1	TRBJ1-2	TGCGCCAGCAGCTCCCAGACAGGGAGCTATGGCTACACCTTC	CASSSQTGSYGYTF
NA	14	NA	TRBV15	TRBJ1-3	TGTGCCACCAGCAGAGACCGGACGGGAAACACCATATATTTT	CATSRDRTGNTIYF
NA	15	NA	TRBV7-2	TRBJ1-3	TGTGCCAGCAGCCTTACCGCCGGGGCGGGAAACACCATATATTTT	CASSLTAGAGNTIYF
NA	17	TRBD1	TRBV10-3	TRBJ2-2	TGTGCCATCAGTGAGCCCCCGGACAGGGCCCTATCCGGGGAGCTGTTTTTT	CAISEPPDRALSGELFF
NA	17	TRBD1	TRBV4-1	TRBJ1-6	TGCGCCAGCAGCCAAGATCGACCGGGACAGGGAACTTCACCCCTCCACTTT	CASSQDRPGQGTSPLHF
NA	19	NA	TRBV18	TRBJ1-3	TGTGCCAGCTCACCAAGGTCAATATCAAGGGGGGGGACTGGAAACACCATATATTTT	CASSPRSISRGGTGNTIYF
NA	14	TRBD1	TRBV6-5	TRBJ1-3	TGTGCCAGCAGTTACTCGACAGGGGGAAACACCATATATTTT	CASSYSTGGNTIYF
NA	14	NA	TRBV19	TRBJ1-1	TGTGCCAGTAGTATTGCCGGTGGGGACACTGAAGCTTTCTTT	CASSIAGGDTEAFF
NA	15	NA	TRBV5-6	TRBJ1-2	TGTGCCAGCACGTCTTACGGGGGGCCGATCTATGGCTACACCTTC	CASTSYGGPIYGYTF
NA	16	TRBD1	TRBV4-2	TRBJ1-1	TGTGCCAGCAGCTCCCGACAGGGAAGGGGGGGAGGTGAAGCTTTCTTT	CASSSRQGRGGGEAFF
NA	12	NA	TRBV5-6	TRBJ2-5	TGTGCCAGCAGCTTCAGTAGGGAGACCCAGTACTTC	CASSFSRETQYF
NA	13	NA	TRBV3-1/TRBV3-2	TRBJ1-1	TGTGCCAGCAGCCCCCTCCGTAACACTGAAGCTTTCTTT	CASSPLRNTEAFF
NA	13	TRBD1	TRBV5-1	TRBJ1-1	TGCGCCAGTCGGACAGGGGACACCACTGAAGCTTTCTTT	CASRTGDTTEAFF
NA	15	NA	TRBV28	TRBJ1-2	TGTGCCAGCAGCCTCCAACAGGGTTTCGCCTATGGCTACACCTTC	CASSLQQGFAYGYTF
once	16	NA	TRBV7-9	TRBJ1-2	TGTGCCAGCACCAAGGGTGTCGGGGCGGAAGGTTATGGCTACACCTTC	CASTKGVGAEGYGYTF
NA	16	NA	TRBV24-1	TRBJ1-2	TGTGCCACCAGTGATCCTACCGGGAGCGCTCGGAGTGGCTACACCTTC	CATSDPTGSARSGYTF
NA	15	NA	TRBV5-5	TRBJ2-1	TGTGCCAGCAGCTTGACCAGGGGGGCCTACAATGAGCAGTTCTTC	CASSLTRGAYNEQFF
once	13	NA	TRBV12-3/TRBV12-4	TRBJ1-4	TGTGCCAGCAGCTCCACTCCGGGGTCCCAAGGTTTTTTT	CASSSTPGSQGFF
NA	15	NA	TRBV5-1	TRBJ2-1	TGCGCCAGCAGCCCTGACAATCACCGGGCCGATGAGCAGTTCTTC	CASSPDNHRADEQFF
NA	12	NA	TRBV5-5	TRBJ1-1	TGTGCCAGCAGCTTCCAAGGGGAGGTAGCTTTCTTT	CASSFQGEVAFF
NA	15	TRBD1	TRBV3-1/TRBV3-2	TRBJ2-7	TGTGCCAGCAGCCAAGCCCCCCAGGGGGCGTACGAGCAGTACTTC	CASSQAPQGAYEQYF
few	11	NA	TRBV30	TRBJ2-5	TGTGCCCGAGGGGTAGCGGAGACCCAGTACTTC	CARGVAETQYF
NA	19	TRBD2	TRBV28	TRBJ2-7	TGTGCCAGCAGTCGCTCCCCTTACCTAGCGGGGGGTCTCACCTACGAGCAGTACTTC	CASSRSPYLAGGLTYEQYF
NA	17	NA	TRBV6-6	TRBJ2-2	TGTGCCAGCAGTCCCGGTGGACTGGGGAGAGGCACCGGGGAGCTGTTTTTT	CASSPGGLGRGTGELFF
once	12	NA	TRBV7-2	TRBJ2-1	TGTGCCAGCAGTTCGCAGGGACGGTGGCAGTTCTTC	CASSSQGRWQFF
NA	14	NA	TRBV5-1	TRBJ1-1	TGCGCCAGCAGACCAGCGTCTACTATCACTGAAGCTTTCTTT	CASRPASTITEAFF
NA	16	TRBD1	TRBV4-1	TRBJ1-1	TGCGCCAGCACCCCAGGGGGCGGGATGTCGAACACTGAAGCTTTCTTT	CASTPGGGMSNTEAFF
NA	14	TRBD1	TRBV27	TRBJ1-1	TGTGCCAGCAGTTTGGACAGGGCCAACACTGAAGCTTTCTTT	CASSLDRANTEAFF
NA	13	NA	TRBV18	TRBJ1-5	TGTGCCAGCTCACCCCAAAATAACCGCGCCCAGCATTTT	CASSPQNNRAQHF
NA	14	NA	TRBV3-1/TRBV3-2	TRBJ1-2	TGTGCCAGCAGCCAAGAGGGGAGGGCGGATGGCTACACCTTC	CASSQEGRADGYTF
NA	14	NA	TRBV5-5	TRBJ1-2	TGTGCCAGCAGCTTTCCGGGTCGAAACTATGGCTACACCTTC	CASSFPGRNYGYTF
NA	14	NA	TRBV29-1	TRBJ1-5	TGCAGCGTTATATCAGGGTATAGCAATCAGCCCCAGCATTTT	CSVISGYSNQPQHF
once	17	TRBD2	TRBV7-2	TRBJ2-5	TGTGCCAGCAGCTTAGGAGGCGGGGGGGCCAGCTTTGAGACCCAGTACTTC	CASSLGGGGASFETQYF
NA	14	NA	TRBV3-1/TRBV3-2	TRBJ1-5	TGTGCCAGCAGTGAAGGACTCGTGGGTCAGCCCCAGCATTTT	CASSEGLVGQPQHF
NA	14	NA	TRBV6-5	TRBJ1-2	TGTGCCAGCAGTTTAGCCGGAGATTACTATGGCTACACCTTC	CASSLAGDYYGYTF
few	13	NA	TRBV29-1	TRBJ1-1	TGCAGCGTTGTTGTACAACAGAACACTGAAGCTTTCTTT	CSVVVQQNTEAFF
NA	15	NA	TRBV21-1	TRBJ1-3	TGTGCCAGCAGCAAAGCGCTAAGACAGGGGTACACCATATATTTT	CASSKALRQGYTIYF
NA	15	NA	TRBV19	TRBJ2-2	TGTGCCAGTAGTAACCGCCCGGACGGCACCGGGGAGCTGTTTTTT	CASSNRPDGTGELFF
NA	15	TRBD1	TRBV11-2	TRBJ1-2	TGTGCCAGCAGCTCCAACAGGGGAGCTAACTATGGCTACACCTTC	CASSSNRGANYGYTF
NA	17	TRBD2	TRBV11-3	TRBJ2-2	TGTGCCAGCAGCCGGAGGACTAGCGGGGGGGTACGCGGGGAGCTGTTTTTT	CASSRRTSGGVRGELFF
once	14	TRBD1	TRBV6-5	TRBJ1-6	TGTGCCAGCACTCGGGACAGCCCGAATTCACCCCTCCACTTT	CASTRDSPNSPLHF
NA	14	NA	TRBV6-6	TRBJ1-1	TGTGCCAGCAGTTACGGCGGTGCGAACACTGAAGCTTTCTTT	CASSYGGANTEAFF
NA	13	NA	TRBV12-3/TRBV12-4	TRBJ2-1	TGTGCCAGCAGTTGGTCCACTAGTCATGAGCAGTTCTTC	CASSWSTSHEQFF
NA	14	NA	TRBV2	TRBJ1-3	TGTGCCAGCATGGGAGGGTTTTCCGGAAACACCATATATTTT	CASMGGFSGNTIYF
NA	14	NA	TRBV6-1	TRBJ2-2	TGTGCCAGCAGTGAAGAATGGCTAACCGGGGAGCTGTTTTTT	CASSEEWLTGELFF
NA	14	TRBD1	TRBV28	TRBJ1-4	TGTGCCAGCAGTTCAGGGGGCGCGCGCGAAAAACTGTTTTTT	CASSSGGAREKLFF